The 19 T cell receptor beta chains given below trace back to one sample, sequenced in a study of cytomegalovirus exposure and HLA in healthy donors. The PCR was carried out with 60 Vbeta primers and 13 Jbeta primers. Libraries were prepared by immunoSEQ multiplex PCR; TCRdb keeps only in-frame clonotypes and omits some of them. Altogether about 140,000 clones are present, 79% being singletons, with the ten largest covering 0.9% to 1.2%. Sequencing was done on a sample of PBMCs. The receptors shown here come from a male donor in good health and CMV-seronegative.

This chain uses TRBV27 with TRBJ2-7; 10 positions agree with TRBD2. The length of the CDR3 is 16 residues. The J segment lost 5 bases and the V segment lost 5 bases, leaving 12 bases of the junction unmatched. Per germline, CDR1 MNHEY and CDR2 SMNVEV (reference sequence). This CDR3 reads CASSTFSSGGIHEQYF. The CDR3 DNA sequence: TGTGCCAGCAGTACCTTTTCTAGCGGGGGAATCCACGAGCAGTACTTC.

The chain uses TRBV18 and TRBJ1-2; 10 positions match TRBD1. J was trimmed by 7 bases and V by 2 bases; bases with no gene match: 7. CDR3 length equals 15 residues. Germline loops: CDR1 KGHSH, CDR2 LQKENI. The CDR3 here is CASSPAGTGDPGYTF. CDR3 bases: TGTGCCAGCTCACCAGCCGGGACAGGGGACCCTGGCTACACCTTC.

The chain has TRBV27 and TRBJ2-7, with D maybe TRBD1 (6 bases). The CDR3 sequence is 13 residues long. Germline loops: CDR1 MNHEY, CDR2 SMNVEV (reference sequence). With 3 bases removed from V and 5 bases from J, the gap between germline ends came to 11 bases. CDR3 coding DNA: TGTGCCAGCAGTTTCTTACAGGGCGACGAGCAGTACTTC. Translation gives CASSFLQGDEQYF.

CDR3 amino acids: CASSPGTSADTQYF. The DNA of the CDR3 is TGTGCCAGTAGTCCTGGGACATCCGCAGATACGCAGTATTTT. The rearrangement joins TRBV19 to TRBJ2-3; tentatively, D is TRBD1 (6 bases). In germline, CDR1 is LNHDA, CDR2 SQIVND (reference sequence). V was clipped by 5 bases and J by 4 bases, with 13 bases between them. This CDR3 has 14 amino acids.

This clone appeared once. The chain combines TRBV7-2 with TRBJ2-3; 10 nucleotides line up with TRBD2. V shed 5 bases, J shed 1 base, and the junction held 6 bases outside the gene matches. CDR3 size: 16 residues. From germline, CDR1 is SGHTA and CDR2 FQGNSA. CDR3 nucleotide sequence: TGTGCCAGCAGCCAACTAGCGGGGCCCCGCACAGATACGCAGTATTTT. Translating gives CASSQLAGPRTDTQYF.

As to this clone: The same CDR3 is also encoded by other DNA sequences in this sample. As DNA, the CDR3 is TGTGCCAGCAGCCCATGGACTAGCGGGGGGGCCAATGAGCAGTTCTTC. Translating gives CASSPWTSGGANEQFF. The chain employs TRBV9 and TRBJ2-1, with TRBD2 identical over 15 bases. Germline V gives CDR1 SGDLS, CDR2 YYNGEE. The length of the CDR3 is 16 residues. Unmatched junction bases numbered 5, after V lost 4 bases and J lost 6 bases.

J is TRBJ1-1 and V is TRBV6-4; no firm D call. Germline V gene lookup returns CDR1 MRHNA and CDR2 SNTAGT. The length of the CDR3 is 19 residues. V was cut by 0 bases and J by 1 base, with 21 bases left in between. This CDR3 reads CASSDSYGNPDWGNTEAFF. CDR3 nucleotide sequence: TGTGCCAGCAGTGACTCGTATGGGAATCCGGACTGGGGGAACACTGAAGCTTTCTTT.

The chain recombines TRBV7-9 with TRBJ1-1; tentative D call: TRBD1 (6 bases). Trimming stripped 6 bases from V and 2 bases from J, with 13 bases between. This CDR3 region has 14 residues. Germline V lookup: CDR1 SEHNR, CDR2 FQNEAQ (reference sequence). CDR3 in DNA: TGTGCCAGCAGTTCGGGGGGCAGAAACACTGAAGCTTTCTTT. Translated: CASSSGGRNTEAFF.

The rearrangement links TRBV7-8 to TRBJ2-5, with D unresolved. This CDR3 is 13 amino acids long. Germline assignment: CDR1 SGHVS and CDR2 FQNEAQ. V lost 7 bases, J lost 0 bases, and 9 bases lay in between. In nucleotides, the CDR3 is TGTGCCAGCACCCGCGGAGACCAAGAGACCCAGTACTTC. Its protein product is CASTRGDQETQYF. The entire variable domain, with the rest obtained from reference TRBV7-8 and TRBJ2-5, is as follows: GAGVSQSPRYKVAKRGQDVALRCDPISGHVSLFWYQQALGQGPEFLTYFQNEAQLDKSGLPSDRFFAERPEGSVSTLKIQRTQQEDSAVYLCASTRGDQETQYFGPGTRLLVL.

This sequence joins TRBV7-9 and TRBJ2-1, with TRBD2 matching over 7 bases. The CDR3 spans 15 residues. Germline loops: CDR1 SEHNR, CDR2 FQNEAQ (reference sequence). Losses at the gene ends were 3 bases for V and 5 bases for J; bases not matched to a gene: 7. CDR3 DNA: TGTGCCAGCAGCTTGGGGGGGGTCACACACAATGAGCAGTTCTTC. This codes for CASSLGGVTHNEQFF.

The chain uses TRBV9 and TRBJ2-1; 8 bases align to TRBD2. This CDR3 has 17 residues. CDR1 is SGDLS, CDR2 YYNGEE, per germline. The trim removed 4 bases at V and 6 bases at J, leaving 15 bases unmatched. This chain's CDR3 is CASSLSRAGGAGNEQFF. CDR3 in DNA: TGTGCCAGCAGCCTATCCCGCGCGGGGGGCGCAGGCAATGAGCAGTTCTTC.

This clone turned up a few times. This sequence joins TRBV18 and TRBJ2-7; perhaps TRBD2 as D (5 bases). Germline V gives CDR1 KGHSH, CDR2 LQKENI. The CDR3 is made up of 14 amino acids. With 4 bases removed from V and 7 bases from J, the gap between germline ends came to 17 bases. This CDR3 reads CASSRVERGSEQYF. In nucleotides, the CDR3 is TGTGCCAGCTCACGGGTTGAACGGGGATCGGAGCAGTACTTC.

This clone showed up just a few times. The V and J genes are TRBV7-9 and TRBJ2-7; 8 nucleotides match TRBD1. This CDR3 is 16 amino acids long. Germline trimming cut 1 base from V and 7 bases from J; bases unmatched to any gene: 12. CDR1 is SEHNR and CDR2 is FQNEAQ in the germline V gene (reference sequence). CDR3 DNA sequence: TGTGCCAGCAGCTTAGTCGCGACAGGGGCTTCAGTGGAGCAGTACTTC. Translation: CASSLVATGASVEQYF.

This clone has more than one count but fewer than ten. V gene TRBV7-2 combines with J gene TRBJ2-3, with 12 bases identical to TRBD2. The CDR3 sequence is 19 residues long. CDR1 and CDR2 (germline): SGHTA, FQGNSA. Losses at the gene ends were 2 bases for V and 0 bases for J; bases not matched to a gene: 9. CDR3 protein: CASSLKPSGGESSTDTQYF. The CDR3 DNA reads TGTGCCAGCAGCTTAAAGCCTAGCGGGGGGGAGTCTAGCACAGATACGCAGTATTTT.

CDR3 region: CASSIIQQGGDTQYF. The CDR3 DNA reads as TGTGCCAGTAGTATAATCCAACAGGGGGGAGATACGCAGTATTTT. The V call is TRBV19, the J call TRBJ2-3, with 8 bases aligning to TRBD1. The CDR3 extends over 15 amino acids. V gave up 2 bases and J gave up 5 bases; unmatched junction bases: 6. Germline-derived CDR1 and CDR2 are LNHDA and SQIVND (reference sequence).

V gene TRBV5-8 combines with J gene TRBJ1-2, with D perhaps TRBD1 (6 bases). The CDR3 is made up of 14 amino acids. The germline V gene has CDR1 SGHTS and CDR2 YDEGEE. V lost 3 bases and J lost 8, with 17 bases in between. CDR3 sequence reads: CASSYTQGRRGYTF. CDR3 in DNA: TGTGCCAGCAGCTATACGCAGGGGCGGCGGGGCTACACCTTC.

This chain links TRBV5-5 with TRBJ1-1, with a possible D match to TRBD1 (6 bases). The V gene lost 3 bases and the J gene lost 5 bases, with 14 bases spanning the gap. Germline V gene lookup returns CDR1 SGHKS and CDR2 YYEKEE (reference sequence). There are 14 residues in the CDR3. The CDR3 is CASSSDVQGTEAFF. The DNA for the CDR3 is TGTGCCAGCAGCTCGGATGTACAGGGAACTGAAGCTTTCTTT.

CDR3 DNA: TGTGCCAGCAGTGGATGGGGGCGGCATGGAAACACCATATATTTT. It codes for CASSGWGRHGNTIYF. The J gene is TRBJ1-3, the V gene TRBV2; a weak D match, TRBD1 (6 bases). Trimming cost V 4 bases and J 3 bases, with 13 bases left between them. The CDR3 is 15 amino acids. Germline-derived CDR1 and CDR2 are SNHLY and FYNNEI.

CDR3 sequence: CASSLAMGTAEWQYF. CDR3 bases: TGTGCCAGCAGCTTAGCGATGGGGACAGCAGAATGGCAGTACTTC. V usage is TRBV7-8 and J usage is TRBJ2-7, with 7 bases matching TRBD1. The CDR3 extends over 15 amino acids. V gave up 0 bases and J gave up 9 bases; unmatched junction bases: 11. Germline V gene lookup returns CDR1 SGHVS and CDR2 FQNEAQ. Filled out from reference TRBV7-8 and TRBJ2-7, the complete variable domain reads GAGVSQSPRYKVAKRGQDVALRCDPISGHVSLFWYQQALGQGPEFLTYFQNEAQLDKSGLPSDRFFAERPEGSVSTLKIQRTQQEDSAVYLCASSLAMGTAEWQYFGPGTRLTVT.